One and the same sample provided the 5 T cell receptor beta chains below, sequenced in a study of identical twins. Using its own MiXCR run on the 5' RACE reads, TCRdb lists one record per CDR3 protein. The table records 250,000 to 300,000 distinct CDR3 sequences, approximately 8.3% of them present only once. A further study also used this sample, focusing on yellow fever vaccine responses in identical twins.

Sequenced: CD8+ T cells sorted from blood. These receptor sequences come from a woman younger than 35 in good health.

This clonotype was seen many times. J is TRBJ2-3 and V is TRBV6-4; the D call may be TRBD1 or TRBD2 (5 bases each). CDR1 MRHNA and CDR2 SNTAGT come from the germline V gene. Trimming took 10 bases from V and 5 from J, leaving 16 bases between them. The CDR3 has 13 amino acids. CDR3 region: CATSRGIEDTQYF. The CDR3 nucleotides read TGTGCCACCTCGAGGGGTATTGAAGATACGCAGTATTTT.

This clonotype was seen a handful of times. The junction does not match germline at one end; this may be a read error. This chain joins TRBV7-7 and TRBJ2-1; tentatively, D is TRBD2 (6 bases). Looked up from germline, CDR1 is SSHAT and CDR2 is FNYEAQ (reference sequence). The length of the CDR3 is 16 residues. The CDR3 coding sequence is TGTGCTAGCAGCCCGAGTAAGGGACTCCTGCGCAATGAGCAGTTCTTC. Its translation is CASSPSKGLLRNEQFF. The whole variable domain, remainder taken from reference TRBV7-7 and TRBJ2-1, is GAGVSQSPRYKVTKRGQDVTLRCDPISSHATLYWYQQALGQGPEFLTYFNYEAQPDKSGLPSDRFSAERPEGSISTLTIQRTEQRDSAMYRCASSPSKGLLRNEQFFGPGTRLTVL.

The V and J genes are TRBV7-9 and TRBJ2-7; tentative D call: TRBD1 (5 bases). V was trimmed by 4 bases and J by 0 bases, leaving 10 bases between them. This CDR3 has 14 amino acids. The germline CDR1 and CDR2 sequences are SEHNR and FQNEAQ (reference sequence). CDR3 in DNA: TGTGCCAGCAGCTCGGACATGCTCTCCTACGAGCAGTACTTC. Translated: CASSSDMLSYEQYF.

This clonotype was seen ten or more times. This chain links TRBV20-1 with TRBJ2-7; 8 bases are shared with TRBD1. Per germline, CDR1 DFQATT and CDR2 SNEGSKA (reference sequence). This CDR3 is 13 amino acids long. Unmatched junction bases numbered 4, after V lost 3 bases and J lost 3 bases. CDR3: CSARGTGDYEQYF. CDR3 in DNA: TGCAGTGCTAGGGGGACAGGAGACTACGAGCAGTACTTC.

The CDR3 nucleotides read TGTGCCAGCAGTTCAGAGTCCATGAACACTGAAGCTTTCTTT. This sequence encodes CASSSESMNTEAFF. V and J are TRBV7-9 and TRBJ1-1; D ambiguous. Trimming pared 6 bases from V and 0 bases from J, leaving 11 bases between. There are 14 residues in the CDR3. Germline CDR1 and CDR2: SEHNR and FQNEAQ (reference sequence).